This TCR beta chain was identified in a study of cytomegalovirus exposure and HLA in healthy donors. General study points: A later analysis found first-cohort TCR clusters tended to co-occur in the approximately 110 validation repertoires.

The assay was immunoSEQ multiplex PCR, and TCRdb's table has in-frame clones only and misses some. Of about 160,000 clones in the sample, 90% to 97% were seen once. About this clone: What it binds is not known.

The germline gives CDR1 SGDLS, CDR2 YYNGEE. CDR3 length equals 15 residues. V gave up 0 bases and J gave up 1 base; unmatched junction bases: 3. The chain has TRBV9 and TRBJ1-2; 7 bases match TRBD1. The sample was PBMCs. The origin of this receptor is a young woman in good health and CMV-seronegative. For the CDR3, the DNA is TGTGCCAGCAGCGTAGGAGGGACAGATAACTATGGCTACACCTTC. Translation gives CASSVGGTDNYGYTF.